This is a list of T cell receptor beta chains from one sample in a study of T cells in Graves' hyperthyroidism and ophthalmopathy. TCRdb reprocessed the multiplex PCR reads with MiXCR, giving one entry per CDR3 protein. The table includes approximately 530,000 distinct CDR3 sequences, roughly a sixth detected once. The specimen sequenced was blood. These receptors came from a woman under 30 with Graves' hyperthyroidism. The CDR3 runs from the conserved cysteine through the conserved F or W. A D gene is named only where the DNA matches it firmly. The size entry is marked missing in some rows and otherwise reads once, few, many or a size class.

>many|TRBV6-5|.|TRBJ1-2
TGTGCCAGCAGTTACGACAGGCGAGTCTATGGCTACACCTTC
CASSYDRRVYGYTF
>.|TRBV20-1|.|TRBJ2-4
TGCAGTGTCGCCGATCGGGGGCAAAACATTCAGTACTTC
CSVADRGQNIQYF
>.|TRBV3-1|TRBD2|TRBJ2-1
TGTGCCAGCAGCCCCATAGCGGGAAACCTCAGTGACCAGTTCTTC
CASSPIAGNLSDQFF
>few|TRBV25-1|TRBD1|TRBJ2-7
TGTGCCAGCAGTAAATCCGGGACAGGCTACGAGCAGTACTTC
CASSKSGTGYEQYF
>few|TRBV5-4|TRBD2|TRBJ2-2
TGTGCCAGCAGCCCTCCGGGAGGGCCGTCCGGGGAGCTGTTTTTT
CASSPPGGPSGELFF
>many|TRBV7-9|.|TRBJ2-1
TGTGCCAGCGTTCCCCCAGGGCGTTCTACTGGCAATGAGCAGTTCTTC
CASVPPGRSTGNEQFF
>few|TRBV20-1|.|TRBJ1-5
TGCAGTGCTTCCAGTGGGAATAGCAATCAGCCCCAGCATTTT
CSASSGNSNQPQHF
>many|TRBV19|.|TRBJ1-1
TGTGCCAGCAGCACGAATACTGAAGCTTTCTTT
CASSTNTEAFF
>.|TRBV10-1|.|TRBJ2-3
TGCGCCAGCAGTGAGGGGTCTCAAGATACGCAGTATTTT
CASSEGSQDTQYF
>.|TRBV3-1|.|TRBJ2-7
TGTGCCAGCAGCTCCGGACTGCTCTCCTACGAGCAGTACTTC
CASSSGLLSYEQYF
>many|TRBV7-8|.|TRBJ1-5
TGTGCCAGCAGTGGGGGGGCCAAACAAAACCAGCCCCAGCATTTT
CASSGGAKQNQPQHF
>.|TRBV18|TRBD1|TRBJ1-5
TGTGCCAGCTCGCCCCGGGACAGGGCCGATCAGCCCCAGCATTTT
CASSPRDRADQPQHF
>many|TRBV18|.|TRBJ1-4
TGTGCCAGCTCACCACCTGGAGGGGAGGGTGAAAAACTGTTTTTT
CASSPPGGEGEKLFF
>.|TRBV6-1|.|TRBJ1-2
TGTGCCAGCAGTCTTTCGGACATGCTTGGCTACACCTTC
CASSLSDMLGYTF
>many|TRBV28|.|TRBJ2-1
TGTGCCAGCAGTGGTCCAAGTCCGGACGGCGCCCATGAGCAGTTCTTC
CASSGPSPDGAHEQFF
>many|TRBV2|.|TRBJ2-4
TGTGCCAGCAGTAACAGGCTCCTAGCCAAAAACATTCAGTACTTC
CASSNRLLAKNIQYF
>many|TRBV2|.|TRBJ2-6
TGTGCCAGCAGTGAGATCTCTGGGGCCAACGTCCTGACTTTC
CASSEISGANVLTF
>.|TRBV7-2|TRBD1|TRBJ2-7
TGTGCCAGCAGCAGAAGGGGGCAGTACGAGCAGTACTTC
CASSRRGQYEQYF
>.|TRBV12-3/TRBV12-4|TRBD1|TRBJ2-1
TGTGCCAGCAGTACGCTTACCGGGACAGGGGGCGATGAGCAGTTCTTC
CASSTLTGTGGDEQFF
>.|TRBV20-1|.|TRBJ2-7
TGCAGTGCAAGCGTTCAGACATCTTACGAGCAGTACTTC
CSASVQTSYEQYF
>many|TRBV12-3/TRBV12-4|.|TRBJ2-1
TGTGCCAGCAGTTTAGAAGGGGCTTCCTACAATGAGCAGTTCTTC
CASSLEGASYNEQFF
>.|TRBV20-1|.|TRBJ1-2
TGCAGTGCTAGAGATTACGGGGATGACTATGGCTACACCTTC
CSARDYGDDYGYTF
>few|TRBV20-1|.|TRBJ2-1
TGCAGTGCTAGAGATTTTCTGGGAACTAATCTTTGGAATGAGCAGTTCTTC
CSARDFLGTNLWNEQFF
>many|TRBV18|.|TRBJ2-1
TGTGCCAGCTCCCCACCTAGCAATGAGCAGTTCTTC
CASSPPSNEQFF
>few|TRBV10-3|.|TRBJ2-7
TGTGCCATCAGTGAGGCGACAGGCGCTCTCTCCTACGAGCAGTACTTC
CAISEATGALSYEQYF
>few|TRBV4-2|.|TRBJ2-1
TGTGCCAGCAGCCCGTCAGGGGGGGGGTCCTACAATGAGCAGTTCTTC
CASSPSGGGSYNEQFF
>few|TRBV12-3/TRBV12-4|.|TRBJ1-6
TGTGCCAGCAGTCCCCGGAGACTTATAAATTCACCCCTCCACTTT
CASSPRRLINSPLHF
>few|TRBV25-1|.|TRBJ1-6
TGTGCCAGCAGTGATTCCGCGGGGAGTGGGTCACCCCTCCACTTT
CASSDSAGSGSPLHF
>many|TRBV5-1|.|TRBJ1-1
TGCGCCAGCAGTTTCTCATCGAACACTGAAGCTTTCTTT
CASSFSSNTEAFF
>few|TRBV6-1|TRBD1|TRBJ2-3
TGTGCCAGCAGTGGACAGGGGGGCCCAGATACGCAGTATTTT
CASSGQGGPDTQYF
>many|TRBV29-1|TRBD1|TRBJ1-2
TGCAGCGTAGGGACAGGCTCTAACTATGGCTACACCTTC
CSVGTGSNYGYTF
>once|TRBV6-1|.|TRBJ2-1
TGTGCCAGCGGAGCGGACGACAAAACCAATGATGAGCAGTTCTTC
CASGADDKTNDEQFF
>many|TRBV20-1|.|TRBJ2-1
TGCAGTGCAAGAGGTCCCTACAATGAGCAGTTCTTC
CSARGPYNEQFF
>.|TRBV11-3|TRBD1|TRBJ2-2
TGTGGCAGCAGCTTACAGGGGGCGGACACCGGGGAGCTGTTTTTT
CGSSLQGADTGELFF
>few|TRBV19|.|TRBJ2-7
TGTGCCACCCAGCCGACAGATATCTACGAGCAGTACTTC
CATQPTDIYEQYF
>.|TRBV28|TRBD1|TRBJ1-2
TGTGCCATCCTTTACCGACAGGGGAACTATGGCTACACCTTC
CAILYRQGNYGYTF
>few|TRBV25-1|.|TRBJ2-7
TGTGCCAGCAGACCGACAACGAGCTACGAGCAGTACTTC
CASRPTTSYEQYF
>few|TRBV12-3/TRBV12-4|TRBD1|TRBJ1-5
TGTGCCAGCACCACCGGGACCAGGGGGACTAGCAATCAGCCCCAGCATTTT
CASTTGTRGTSNQPQHF